Below are 2 T cell receptor beta chains sequenced from a single sample in a study of T cells in women clearing cervical HPV infection. Sequencing was performed with immunoSEQ multiplex PCR; in TCRdb, only in-frame clones are kept and a portion is missing. The sample has 25,000 to 35,000 clones; the top ten hold 3.5% to 5%. What was sequenced was blood buffy coat. The receptor source for this set is a woman between 18 and 70 years old with a cervical HPV16 infection that either progressed to CIN3+ or cleared (not recorded which).

With regard to this clone: The read finishes 3 residues shy of the CDR3 end, and the germline J gene is used to complete it. The V gene is TRBV30, the J gene TRBJ2-3, with D tentatively TRBD2 (5 bases). Germline lookup yields CDR1 GTSNPN and CDR2 SVGIG (reference sequence). Trimming stripped 3 bases from V and 4 bases from J, with 11 bases between. The CDR3 extends over 13 amino acids. The covered CDR3 bases are TGTGCCTGGAGCCTTTCCGGGGCAGATACG. This encodes CAWSLSGADT. The full CDR3 protein reads CAWSLSGADTQYF.

Points on this clone: The CDR3 end lies 3 residues beyond the end of the read and is filled in from the germline J gene. The chain has TRBV5-1 and TRBJ2-5; 9 nucleotides match TRBD1. Germline CDR1 is SGHRS and CDR2 is YFSETQ. The CDR3 is 14 amino acids. V was clipped by 3 bases and J by 4 bases; unmatched bases: 4. CDR3 residues: CASSSTGGRETQYF. Partial CDR3 DNA: TGCGCCAGCAGCTCCACAGGGGGCCGAGAGACC.